This T cell receptor beta chain derives from a study of read filtering for tumor transcriptome and immune sequencing. Broader study findings: Even smaller IR-seq throughput identified most shared clonotypes. This fraction held mixed bone marrow immune cells after CD138-negative sorting.

This clonotype was recorded at least ten times. No antigen is known for it. The CDR3 runs to 17 residues. Trimming removed 0 bases from V and 4 bases from J, with 18 bases in between. Germline CDR1 and CDR2: SGHTA and FQGTGA. Molecular barcoded adaptors covering alpha/delta and beta/gamma chains were used on approximately 440 ng RNA. TCRdb independently ran MiXCR on the reads; one entry per CDR3 protein. Here the sample spans some 62,000 distinct CDR3 sequences, around 13% being singletons. The chain links TRBV7-3 to TRBJ2-5, with a tentative D call TRBD2 (6 bases). The sequencing input was a population of CD138-negative cells sorted from bone marrow. This sequence originates from a donor aged 40 or over with multiple myeloma. CDR3 protein: CASSLTGGVGVGETQYF. The CDR3 nucleotides are TGTGCCAGCAGCTTAACGGGGGGAGTGGGAGTAGGAGAGACCCAGTACTTC.